This is a list of T cell receptor beta chains from one sample in a study of shared clonotypes between healthy human individuals. This table comes from immunoSEQ multiplex PCR, and its TCRdb copy is limited to in-frame clones, with some not included. The sample records some 200,000 clones, 65% to 70% being singletons. Sequenced material: memory CD4+ T cells sorted from blood. These receptors were taken from a man aged 30-40 years in good health. Each CDR3 is given with its conserved first and last residue. D genes are given only for firm matches. Only some rows state a clone size, as once, few, many or a class for expanded clones.

j_call,d_call,v_call,clone_size,cdr3_aa,cdr3_nt
TRBJ2-3,.,TRBV5-1,.,CASREEVSGTQYF,TGCGCCAGCAGGGAGGAGGTGTCTGGTACGCAGTATTTT
TRBJ1-5,.,TRBV2,few,CASSEGDNFQPQHF,TGTGCCAGCAGTGAGGGGGACAATTTTCAGCCCCAGCATTTT
TRBJ2-7,.,TRBV21-1,.,CASSKGENSHYEQYF,TGTGCCAGCAGCAAAGGGGAGAACTCACACTACGAGCAGTACTTC
TRBJ1-5,.,TRBV7-2,.,CASSLEDGVRPQHF,TGTGCCAGCAGCTTAGAGGACGGGGTGCGGCCCCAGCATTTT
TRBJ1-5,.,TRBV30,.,CAWSVSGGHQPQHF,TGTGCCTGGAGTGTCTCGGGGGGTCATCAGCCCCAGCATTTT
TRBJ1-3,.,TRBV5-4,once,CASSLMGRFSGNTIYF,TGTGCCAGCAGCTTGATGGGACGCTTCTCTGGAAACACCATATATTTT
TRBJ1-3,.,TRBV4-1,.,CASSQGGGPGNTIYF,TGCGCCAGCAGCCAAGGAGGGGGGCCTGGAAACACCATATATTTT
TRBJ2-2,.,TRBV28,.,CASSSQQGNSLTGELFF,TGTGCCAGCAGTTCTCAACAGGGTAACTCACTCACCGGGGAGCTGTTTTTT
TRBJ2-7,TRBD1,TRBV2,.,CASSSDRLYEQYF,TGTGCCAGCAGTTCGGACAGGTTATACGAGCAGTACTTC
TRBJ1-2,TRBD1,TRBV28,.,CASSLGGGRGYTF,TGTGCCAGCAGTTTAGGAGGGGGCCGGGGCTACACCTTC
TRBJ2-7,TRBD2,TRBV7-3,.,CASSLSLAGPYEQYF,TGTGCCAGCAGCTTATCCCTAGCGGGACCCTACGAGCAGTACTTC
TRBJ2-4,.,TRBV2,.,CASSDRDIQYF,TGTGCCAGCAGCGACAGAGACATTCAGTACTTC
TRBJ2-4,.,TRBV5-4,.,CASSLGQGIAKNIQYF,TGTGCCAGCAGCTTAGGGCAGGGAATAGCCAAAAACATTCAGTACTTC
TRBJ2-3,.,TRBV28,few,CASSLMSGTGTDTQYF,TGTGCCAGCAGTTTAATGAGCGGAACCGGCACAGATACGCAGTATTTT
TRBJ2-1,TRBD2,TRBV10-1,.,CASSPGTSGSAYNEQFF,TGCGCCAGCAGTCCGGGGACTAGCGGGAGCGCCTACAATGAGCAGTTCTTC
TRBJ2-3,TRBD2,TRBV10-2,.,CASALAGEVVSRYF,TGCGCCAGCGCACTAGCGGGAGAGGTGGTTTCTAGGTATTTT
TRBJ2-1,.,TRBV7-2,.,CASSLAPSNEQFF,TGTGCCAGCAGCTTAGCTCCTTCCAATGAGCAGTTCTTC
TRBJ1-2,.,TRBV5-1,.,CASSPQQSYGYTF,TGCGCCAGCAGCCCCCAACAGTCCTATGGCTACACCTTC
TRBJ2-7,.,TRBV7-9,.,CASSFSLGNTYEQYF,TGTGCCAGCAGCTTTAGTCTAGGCAATACCTACGAGCAGTACTTC
TRBJ2-7,.,TRBV19,.,CASSGDTDSYEQYF,TGTGCCAGTAGCGGGGACACCGACTCCTACGAGCAGTACTTC
TRBJ2-1,.,TRBV5-1,.,CASSRGTVLVNEQFF,TGCGCCAGCAGTCGGGGGACAGTGCTCGTGAATGAGCAGTTCTTC
TRBJ1-1,TRBD1,TRBV28,.,CASSRGQGSWGTEAFF,TGTGCCAGCAGTAGGGGACAGGGATCGTGGGGCACTGAAGCTTTCTTT
TRBJ2-7,TRBD2,TRBV5-6,.,CASSLLAGVHEQYF,TGTGCCAGCAGCTTACTAGCGGGTGTCCACGAGCAGTACTTC
TRBJ1-2,TRBD1,TRBV18,.,CASSLTDRDNNYGYTF,TGTGCCAGCTCCCTTACGGACAGGGATAATAACTATGGCTACACCTTC
TRBJ1-2,TRBD1,TRBV18,.,CASSPWQGEIYGYTF,TGTGCCAGCTCACCTTGGCAGGGGGAGATCTATGGCTACACCTTC
TRBJ2-3,.,TRBV29-1,.,CSVEGGPGTDTQYF,TGCAGCGTTGAGGGCGGGCCGGGCACAGATACGCAGTATTTT
TRBJ2-1,TRBD2,TRBV6-1,.,CASSLRLAGEQFF,TGTGCCAGCAGCCTGAGACTAGCGGGTGAGCAGTTCTTC